This paragraph covers one T cell receptor beta chain sequence. The data were produced by immunoSEQ multiplex PCR, yet TCRdb's version contains in-frame clones alone and is incomplete. The table has some 97,000 clones, roughly nine tenths seen once. The entry originates in a study of blood T cell repertoires in COVID-19. Overall study: Sources were T cells, B-cell-depleted T cells, or PBMCs; the material itself was cDNA or gDNA.

V was cut by 1 base and J by 0 bases, with 13 bases left in between. The CDR3 length is 17 residues. Germline values: CDR1 SNHLY, CDR2 FYNNEI. What was sequenced was peripheral blood. The clonotype comes from a man aged 60-69 years with acute or convalescent COVID-19. The J gene is TRBJ1-5, the V gene TRBV2; D is undetermined. CDR3 coding DNA: TGTGCCAGCAGTGAAGGTCGGTTTCCTAATAGCAATCAGCCCCAGCATTTT. Its translation: CASSEGRFPNSNQPQHF.